The 25 T cell receptor beta chains listed next were all sequenced from one sample in a study of cytomegalovirus exposure and HLA in healthy donors. PCR used 60 Vbeta primers and 13 Jbeta primers. Clones were read by immunoSEQ multiplex PCR, and TCRdb kept only the in-frame ones, dropping some. Of about 200,000 clones detected, 65% to 90% appear once; the ten largest clones hold roughly 1.3%. Sequencing used PBMCs. These receptors were collected from a girl under 18 in good health and CMV-seronegative.

Concerning this clone: This same CDR3 is encoded by further DNA sequences in the sample. The chain has TRBV27 and TRBJ1-1, with 8 bases lining up with TRBD1. J gave up 6 bases and V 8 bases, and 8 bases lay outside the gene matches. The CDR3 covers 13 residues. Per the germline V gene, CDR1 is MNHEY and CDR2 is SMNVEV (reference sequence). CDR3 region: CASGYRGTSEAFF. The DNA of the CDR3 is TGTGCCAGCGGCTACAGGGGGACGTCTGAAGCTTTCTTT.

This clone showed up just once. One end of the junction is discordant with germline, which a read error may explain. This chain links TRBV5-4 with TRBJ1-4, with TRBD1 identical over 8 bases. The CDR3 is made up of 13 amino acids. CDR1 is SGHNT, CDR2 YYREEE, per germline (reference sequence). The CDR3 nucleotides are TGTGCCAGCAGCCCTCGGCCTAAGACGGGACAGGAATTT. The encoded protein is CASSPRPKTGQEF.

This chain uses TRBV5-4 with TRBJ2-5; tentative D call: TRBD2 (6 bases). V lost 2 bases, J lost 7 bases, and 12 bases lay in between. The CDR3 covers 13 residues. CDR1 is SGHNT and CDR2 is YYREEE in the germline V gene (reference sequence). CDR3 bases: TGTGCCAGCAGCTTACGGGGAGGAGTGACCCAGTACTTC. It is translated as CASSLRGGVTQYF.

As DNA, the CDR3 is TGTGCCAGCAGCCCCCGACAGGGGGATGGCTACACCTTC. This translates into CASSPRQGDGYTF. The genes are TRBV14 and TRBJ1-2, with 9 bases fitting TRBD1. The germline V gene encodes CDR1 SGHDN and CDR2 FVKESK. The J segment lost 6 bases and the V segment lost 4 bases, leaving 3 bases of the junction unmatched. The CDR3 is made up of 13 amino acids.

The chain has TRBV7-9 and TRBJ2-3, with 8 bases lining up with TRBD1. With 10 bases clipped from V and 0 bases from J, the junction kept 6 bases outside the gene matches. Germline V gene data show CDR1 as SEHNR and CDR2 as FQNEAQ (reference sequence). The CDR3 sequence is 14 residues long. This CDR3 is CATLDRDSTDTQYF. DNA for the CDR3: TGTGCCACCCTGGACAGGGATAGCACAGATACGCAGTATTTT.

The V and J genes are TRBV5-1 and TRBJ1-6, with TRBD1 matching 7 bases. Per the germline V gene, CDR1 is SGHRS and CDR2 is YFSETQ. The CDR3 runs 16 residues. V was pared by 0 bases and J by 7 bases, with 7 bases of the junction left unmatched. For the CDR3, the DNA is TGCGCCAGCAGCTTGGGACCGGGACAGACAAATTCACCCCTCCACTTT. It is translated as CASSLGPGQTNSPLHF. Looking up the rest from reference TRBV5-1 and TRBJ1-6 gives the full variable domain: KAGVTQTPRYLIKTRGQQVTLSCSPISGHRSVSWYQQTPGQGLQFLFEYFSETQRNKGNFPGRFSGRQFSNSRSEMNVSTLELGDSALYLCASSLGPGQTNSPLHFGNGTRLTVT.

The chain uses TRBV30 and TRBJ1-5; D may be TRBD1 (5 bases). Per germline, CDR1 GTSNPN and CDR2 SVGIG (reference sequence). With 3 bases removed from V and 4 bases from J, the gap between germline ends came to 10 bases. This CDR3 contains 13 residues. The DNA for the CDR3 is TGTGCCTGGAGCCAAGCAGGGAATCAGCCCCAGCATTTT. Its protein is CAWSQAGNQPQHF.

The chain is built from TRBV30 and TRBJ2-5; D is perhaps TRBD2 (5 bases). There are 12 residues in the CDR3. Germline-derived CDR1 and CDR2 are GTSNPN and SVGIG (reference sequence). V gave up 2 bases and J gave up 5 bases, with 9 bases separating them. The CDR3 sequence: CAWSTSMETQYF. The CDR3 DNA reads as TGTGCCTGGAGTACTAGTATGGAGACCCAGTACTTC.

This chain joins TRBV12-5 and TRBJ1-1; no definite D call. The CDR3 spans 12 residues. Germline loops: CDR1 LGHNT, CDR2 FRNRAP. Trimming left V 1 base short and J 6 bases short, with 6 bases between. In DNA form, the CDR3 reads TGTGCTAGTGGTTTGGGGTACTCTGAAGCTTTCTTT. Translating gives CASGLGYSEAFF. Full variable domain (outside the CDR3, taken from reference TRBV12-5 and TRBJ1-1): DARVTQTPRHKVTEMGQEVTMRCQPILGHNTVFWYRQTMMQGLELLAYFRNRAPLDDSGMPKDRFSAEMPDATLATLKIQPSEPRDSAVYFCASGLGYSEAFFGQGTRLTVV.

This rearrangement joins TRBV7-3 to TRBJ2-2; 8 bases line up with TRBD2. The CDR3 is 16 residues long. V lost 2 bases to trimming and J lost 6 bases; unmatched junction nucleotides: 8. Germline CDR1 is SGHTA and CDR2 is FQGTGA. CDR3 region: CASSLEGTRISGELFF. CDR3 DNA: TGTGCCAGCAGCTTAGAAGGGACTAGGATTTCCGGGGAGCTGTTTTTT.

A few counts support this clone. The CDR3 region is CASSTGQRNTEAFF. The CDR3 bases are TGCGCCAGCAGCACGGGACAGAGGAACACTGAAGCTTTCTTT. This rearrangement joins TRBV5-1 to TRBJ1-1, with 7 nucleotides matching TRBD1. The CDR3 is made up of 14 amino acids. Looked up from germline, CDR1 is SGHRS and CDR2 is YFSETQ. V trimming: 4 bases; J trimming: 1 base; junction bases outside the gene matches: 4.

The J gene is TRBJ1-2, the V gene TRBV28, with D maybe TRBD1 (5 bases). The CDR3 has 13 amino acids. The germline CDR1 and CDR2 sequences are MDHEN and SYDVKM. V was pared by 0 bases and J by 8 bases, with 10 bases between. CDR3 protein: CASSLWGQEGYTF. In DNA form, the CDR3 reads TGTGCCAGCAGTTTATGGGGGCAGGAAGGCTACACCTTC.

The rearrangement links TRBV6-5 to TRBJ2-2, with D possibly being TRBD1 (5 bases). The V end was cut by 2 bases, the J end by 0 bases, with 7 bases between. The CDR3 has 15 residues. Per the germline V gene, CDR1 is MNHEY and CDR2 is SVGAGI. The CDR3 DNA is TGTGCCAGCAGTTACAAGGGGCCGAACACCGGGGAGCTGTTTTTT. Residues: CASSYKGPNTGELFF.

This clone has more than one count but fewer than ten. At one end, the junction sequence differs from germline, possibly due to a read error. The chain employs TRBV28 and TRBJ1-1, with 8 bases lining up with TRBD1. Germline lookup yields CDR1 MDHEN and CDR2 SYDVKM. The CDR3 has 11 residues. DNA of the CDR3: TGTGCCAGCGGGAAAGGACAGGGCCCCTTGTTT. Translation gives CASGKGQGPLF. Filled out from reference TRBV28 and TRBJ1-1, the complete variable domain reads DVKVTQSSRYLVKRTGEKVFLECVQDMDHENMFWYRQDPGLGLRLIYFSYDVKMKEKGDIPEGYSVSREKKERFSLILESASTNQTSMYLCASGKGQGPLFGQGTRLTVV.

There are a few counts of this clone. The chain combines TRBV5-1 with TRBJ2-5; maybe TRBD2 (5 bases). The V and J ends lost 2 bases and 5 bases respectively, with 7 bases between them. CDR1 is SGHRS, CDR2 YFSETQ, per germline. The CDR3 runs to 12 residues. CDR3 sequence: CASSFEGETQYF. CDR3 nucleotide sequence: TGCGCCAGCAGCTTTGAGGGCGAGACCCAGTACTTC.

The rearrangement joins TRBV7-8 to TRBJ2-5; D not resolved. The J call is in doubt because the DNA end fits TRBJ2-7 better. CDR1 SGHVS and CDR2 FQNEAQ come from the germline V gene. The CDR3 covers 13 residues. The CDR3 nucleotides are TGTGCCAGCAGCTTAGGAGCGACCTACGAGCAGTACTTC. Encoded protein: CASSLGATYEQYF.

There are a few counts of this clone. V is TRBV11-2 and J is TRBJ2-7; D remains unclear. This CDR3 has 14 amino acids. Trimming took off 2 bases at V and 4 bases at J, with 12 bases between the two ends. Germline V CDR1 and CDR2: SGHAT, FQNNGV. The CDR3 region has the DNA TGTGCCAGCAGCTTAAGCCAGCAGGATTACGAGCAGTACTTC. Protein product: CASSLSQQDYEQYF. Full variable domain (remainder filled in from reference TRBV11-2 and TRBJ2-7): EAGVAQSPRYKIIEKRQSVAFWCNPISGHATLYWYQQILGQGPKLLIQFQNNGVVDDSQLPKDRFSAERLKGVDSTLKIQPAKLEDSAVYLCASSLSQQDYEQYFGPGTRLTVT.

The rearrangement links TRBV2 to TRBJ2-7, with a possible D match to TRBD1 (6 bases). Trimming took off 7 bases at V and 1 base at J, with 17 bases between the two ends. CDR3 length: 15 amino acids. Per the germline V gene, CDR1 is SNHLY and CDR2 is FYNNEI. The CDR3 loop is CASNPSTGISYEQYF. As DNA, the CDR3 is TGTGCCAGCAATCCGTCGACAGGAATATCCTACGAGCAGTACTTC.

This rearrangement joins TRBV28 to TRBJ1-5; TRBD1 is a possible D gene (5 bases). Trimming stripped 4 bases from V and 3 bases from J, with 7 bases between. The V gene's germline CDR1 is MDHEN and CDR2 SYDVKM. The CDR3 is made up of 13 amino acids. CDR3 residues: CASSWGYNQPQHF. CDR3 coding DNA: TGTGCCAGCAGTTGGGGCTACAATCAGCCCCAGCATTTT.

The chain couples TRBV2 to TRBJ1-2, with D hard to call. In germline, CDR1 is SNHLY, CDR2 FYNNEI. Trimming took off 0 bases at V and 4 bases at J, with 9 bases between the two ends. This CDR3 comprises 14 residues. CDR3 sequence: CASSEAHRSYGYTF. As DNA, the CDR3 is TGTGCCAGCAGTGAAGCCCACAGAAGCTATGGCTACACCTTC. The variable domain in full, with the rest retrieved from reference TRBV2 and TRBJ1-2, is EPEVTQTPSHQVTQMGQEVILRCVPISNHLYFYWYRQILGQKVEFLVSFYNNEISEKSEIFDDQFSVERPDGSNFTLKIRSTKLEDSAMYFCASSEAHRSYGYTFGSGTRLTVV.

This chain links TRBV7-9 with TRBJ1-1; 10 bases line up with TRBD1. The CDR3 spans 16 residues. J lost 1 base, V lost 7 bases, and 9 bases had no gene match. Germline CDR1 reads SEHNR; CDR2 reads FQNEAQ (reference sequence). CDR3: CASKLHGTGANTEAFF. The DNA for the CDR3 is TGTGCCAGCAAACTACACGGGACAGGGGCGAACACTGAAGCTTTCTTT.

V is TRBV30 and J is TRBJ1-2, with unresolved D. Germline CDR1 GTSNPN, CDR2 SVGIG (reference sequence). Trimming took off 1 base at V and 5 bases at J, with 8 bases between the two ends. This CDR3 region has 12 residues. CDR3 DNA: TGTGCCTGGAGTGGAGGGAGTTATGGCTACACCTTC. Its protein product is CAWSGGSYGYTF.

The V and J genes are TRBV5-5 and TRBJ1-1; TRBD1 is a possible D gene (6 bases). The CDR3 runs to 16 residues. Germline CDR1 is SGHKS and CDR2 is YYEKEE (reference sequence). Trimming stripped 1 base from V and 1 base from J, with 14 bases between. The CDR3 spells CASSLLGQLGNTEAFF. Here the CDR3 DNA reads TGTGCCAGCAGCTTGTTAGGACAGCTCGGGAACACTGAAGCTTTCTTT.

This chain connects TRBV7-2 to TRBJ2-7, with 7 bases lining up with TRBD2. Germline CDR1 and CDR2: SGHTA and FQGNSA. V lost 4 bases and J lost 6; bases outside the gene matches: 9. CDR3 size: 14 residues. The CDR3 reads CASSSRDYASEQYF. CDR3 coding DNA: TGTGCCAGCAGCTCACGGGACTATGCCTCCGAGCAGTACTTC.

This chain uses TRBV29-1 with TRBJ2-7; a possible D gene is TRBD1 (5 bases). CDR3 length equals 15 residues. The ends were cut back, 4 bases at V and 4 bases at J, with 20 bases in the middle. Germline values: CDR1 SQVTM, CDR2 ANQGSEA. CDR3 sequence: CSVVWFDRDFYEQYF. CDR3 sequence (DNA): TGCAGCGTTGTATGGTTTGACAGAGATTTTTACGAGCAGTACTTC.